This T cell receptor beta chain was profiled in a study of tumor-infiltrating lymphocytes in primary liver carcinoma. From roughly 0.55 ug of total RNA, TCR beta-specific cDNA was reverse-transcribed using a constant-region primer. Three nested multiplex PCR rounds of slightly modified ARM-PCR generated TCR beta libraries. Running 9 to 11 cycles apiece, the first two PCR rounds relied on TRBV1-TRBV30 forward primers together with a C-beta reverse primer. MiXCR, applied by TCRdb to the multiplex PCR reads, yields one record per CDR3 protein. The sample lists under 200,000 distinct CDR3 sequences; around 60% were seen once. This clonotype occurred many times. The CDR3 is 14 amino acids. Looked up from germline, CDR1 is SGHNT and CDR2 is YENEEA. The V end lost 1 base, the J end lost 7 bases, and 8 bases lay between the germline ends. In addition to blood RNA drawn from unsorted whole blood, germline DNA was extracted.

Sequences were obtained from peripheral blood. This sequence joins TRBV11-3 and TRBJ1-6; D not resolved. This sequence was found in a woman between 55 and 75 years old with primary liver carcinoma and hepatitis B virus infection. CDR3 coding DNA: TGTGCCAGCAGCTTAGGGAACCCAAATTCACCCCTCCACTTT. It specifies CASSLGNPNSPLHF. Based on the CDR3 plus reference TRBV11-3 and TRBJ1-6, the full variable domain is EAGVVQSPRYKIIEKKQPVAFWCNPISGHNTLYWYLQNLGQGPELLIRYENEEAVDDSQLPKDRFSAERLKGVDSTLKIQPAELGDSAVYLCASSLGNPNSPLHFGNGTRLTVT.